The source of this TCR beta chain is a study of OX40 agonist ivuxolimab in advanced cancers. About the study: Partial response was recorded in three patients: one hepatocellular carcinoma and two cutaneous melanoma cases.

Systemic immunosuppression or autoimmune disease history was grounds to exclude patients. Data came from immunoSEQ multiplex PCR; TCRdb stores just in-frame clones and leaves some out. The table shows about 25,000 clones, with around four fifths occurring only once. Trimming shortened V by 2 bases and J by 3 bases, and 14 bases separated the two germline ends. The germline V gene encodes CDR1 LNHDA and CDR2 SQIVND (reference sequence). This CDR3 spans 15 amino acids. This receptor was taken from an adult with an advanced solid tumor such as melanoma, head and neck, liver or kidney cancer. The chain couples TRBV19 to TRBJ2-7, with a possible D match to TRBD2 (6 bases). Sequences were derived from CD4+ or CD8+ T cells sorted from blood, sampled in a trial of the OX40 agonist ivuxolimab. Here the CDR3 reads CASSISASANYEQYF. The DNA for the CDR3 is TGTGCCAGTAGTATAAGCGCTAGCGCAAACTACGAGCAGTACTTC.